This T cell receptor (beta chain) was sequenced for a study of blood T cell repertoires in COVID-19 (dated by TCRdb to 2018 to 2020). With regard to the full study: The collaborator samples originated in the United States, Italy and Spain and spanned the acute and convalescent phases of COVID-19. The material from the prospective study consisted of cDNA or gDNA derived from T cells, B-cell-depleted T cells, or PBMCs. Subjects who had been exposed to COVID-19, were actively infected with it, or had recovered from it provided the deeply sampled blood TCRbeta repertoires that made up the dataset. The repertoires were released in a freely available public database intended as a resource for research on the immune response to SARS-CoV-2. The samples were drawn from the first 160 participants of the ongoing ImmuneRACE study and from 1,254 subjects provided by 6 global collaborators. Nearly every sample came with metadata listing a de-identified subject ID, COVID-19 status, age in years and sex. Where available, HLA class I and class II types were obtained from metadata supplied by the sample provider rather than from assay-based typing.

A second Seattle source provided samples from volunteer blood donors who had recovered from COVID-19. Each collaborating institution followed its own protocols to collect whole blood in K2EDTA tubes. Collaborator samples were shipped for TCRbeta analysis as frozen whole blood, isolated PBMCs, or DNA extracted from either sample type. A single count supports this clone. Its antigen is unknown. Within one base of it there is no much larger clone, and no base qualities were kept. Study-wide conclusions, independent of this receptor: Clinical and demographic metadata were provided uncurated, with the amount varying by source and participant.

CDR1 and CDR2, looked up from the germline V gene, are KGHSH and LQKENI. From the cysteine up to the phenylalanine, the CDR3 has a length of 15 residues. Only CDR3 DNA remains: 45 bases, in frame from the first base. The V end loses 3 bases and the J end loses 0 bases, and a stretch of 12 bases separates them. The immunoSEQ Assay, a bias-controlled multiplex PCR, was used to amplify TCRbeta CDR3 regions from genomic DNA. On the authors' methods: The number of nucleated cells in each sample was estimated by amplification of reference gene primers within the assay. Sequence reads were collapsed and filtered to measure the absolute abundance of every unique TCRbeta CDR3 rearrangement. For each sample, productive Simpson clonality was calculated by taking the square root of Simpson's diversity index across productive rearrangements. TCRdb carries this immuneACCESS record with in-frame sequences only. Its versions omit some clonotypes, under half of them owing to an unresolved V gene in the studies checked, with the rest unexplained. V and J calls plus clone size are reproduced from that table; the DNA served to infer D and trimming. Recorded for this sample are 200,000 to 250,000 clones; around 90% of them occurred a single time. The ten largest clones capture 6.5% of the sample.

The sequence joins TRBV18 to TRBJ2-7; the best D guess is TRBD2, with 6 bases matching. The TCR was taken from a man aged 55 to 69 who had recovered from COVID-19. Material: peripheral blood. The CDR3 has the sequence CASSPGRGSSYEQYF. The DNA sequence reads TGTGCCAGCTCACCTGGGCGGGGAAGCTCCTACGAGCAGTACTTC.